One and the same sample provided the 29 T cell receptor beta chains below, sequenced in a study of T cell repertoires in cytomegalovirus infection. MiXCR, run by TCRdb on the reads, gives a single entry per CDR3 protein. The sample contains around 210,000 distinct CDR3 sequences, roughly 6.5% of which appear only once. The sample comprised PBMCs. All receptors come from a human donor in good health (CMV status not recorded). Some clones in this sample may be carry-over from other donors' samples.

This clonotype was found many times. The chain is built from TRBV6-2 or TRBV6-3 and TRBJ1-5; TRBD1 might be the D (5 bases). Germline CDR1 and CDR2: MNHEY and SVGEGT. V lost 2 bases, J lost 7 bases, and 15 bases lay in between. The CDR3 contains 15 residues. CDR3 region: CASSYMAGVEQPQHF. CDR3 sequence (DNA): TGTGCCAGCAGTTACATGGCGGGGGTAGAGCAGCCCCAGCATTTT.

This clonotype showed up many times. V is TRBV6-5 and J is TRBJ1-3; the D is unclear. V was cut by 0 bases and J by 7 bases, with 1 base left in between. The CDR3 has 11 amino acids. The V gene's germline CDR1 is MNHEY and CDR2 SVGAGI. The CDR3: CASSYSNTIYF. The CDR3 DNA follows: TGTGCCAGCAGTTACTCCAACACCATATATTTT.

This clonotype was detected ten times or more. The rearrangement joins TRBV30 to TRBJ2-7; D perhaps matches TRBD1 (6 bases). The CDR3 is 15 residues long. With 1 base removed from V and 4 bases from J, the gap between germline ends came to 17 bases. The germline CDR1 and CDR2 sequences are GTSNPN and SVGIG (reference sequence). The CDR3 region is CAWSDSQGLFYEQYF. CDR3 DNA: TGTGCCTGGAGTGACAGTCAGGGGCTATTTTACGAGCAGTACTTC.

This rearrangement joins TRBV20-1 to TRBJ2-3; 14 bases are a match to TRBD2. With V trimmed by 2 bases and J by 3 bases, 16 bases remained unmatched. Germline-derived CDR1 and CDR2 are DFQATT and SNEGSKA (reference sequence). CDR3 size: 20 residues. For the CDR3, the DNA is TGCAGTGCTAGATCCAGAAATGGACTAGCGGGGGGTCCAGCGACAGATACGCAGTATTTT. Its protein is CSARSRNGLAGGPATDTQYF.

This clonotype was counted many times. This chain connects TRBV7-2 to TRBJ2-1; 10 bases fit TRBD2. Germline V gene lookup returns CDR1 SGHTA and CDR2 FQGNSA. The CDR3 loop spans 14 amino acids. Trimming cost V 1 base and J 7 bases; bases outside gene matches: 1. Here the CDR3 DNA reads TGTGCCAGCAGCTTAGAACTAGCGGGGAATGAGCAGTTCTTC. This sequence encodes CASSLELAGNEQFF.

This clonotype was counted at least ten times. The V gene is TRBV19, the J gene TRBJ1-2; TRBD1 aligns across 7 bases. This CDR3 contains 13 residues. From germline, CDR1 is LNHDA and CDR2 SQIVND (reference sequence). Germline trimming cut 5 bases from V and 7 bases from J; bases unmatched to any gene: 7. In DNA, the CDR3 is TGTGCCAGTAGTCTCCGGGACAGTCGTGGCTACACCTTC. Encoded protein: CASSLRDSRGYTF. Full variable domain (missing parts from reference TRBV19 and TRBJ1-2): DGGITQSPKYLFRKEGQNVTLSCEQNLNHDAMYWYRQDPGQGLRLIYYSQIVNDFQKGDIAEGYSVSREKKESFPLTVTSAQKNPTAFYLCASSLRDSRGYTFGSGTRLTVV.

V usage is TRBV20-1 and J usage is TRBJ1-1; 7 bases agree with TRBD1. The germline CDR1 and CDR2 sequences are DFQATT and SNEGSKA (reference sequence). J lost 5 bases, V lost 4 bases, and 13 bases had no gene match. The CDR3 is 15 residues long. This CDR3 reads CSAITGAQGGTEAFF. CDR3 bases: TGCAGTGCTATAACAGGGGCTCAGGGGGGGACTGAAGCTTTCTTT.

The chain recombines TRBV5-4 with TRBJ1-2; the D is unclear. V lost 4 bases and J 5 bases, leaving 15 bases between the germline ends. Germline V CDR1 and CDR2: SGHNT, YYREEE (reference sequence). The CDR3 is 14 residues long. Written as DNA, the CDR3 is TGTGCCAGCAGCGGAGGGATTTTCAGTTATGGCTACACCTTC. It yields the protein CASSGGIFSYGYTF.

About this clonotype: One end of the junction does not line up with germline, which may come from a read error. CDR3: CASSYSPDHRKYNDQFF. The DNA of the CDR3 is TGTGCCAGCAGTTACTCGCCAGATCACCGTAAATACAATGATCAGTTCTTC. The chain recombines TRBV6-2 or TRBV6-3 with TRBJ2-1; D remains unclear. CDR1 is MNHEY, CDR2 SVGEGT, per germline. The CDR3 length is 17 residues.

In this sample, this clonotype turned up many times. Here the CDR3 reads CASRETGVETQYF. The DNA of the CDR3 is TGTGCCAGCAGAGAGACAGGGGTTGAGACCCAGTACTTC. V and J are TRBV6-2 or TRBV6-3 and TRBJ2-5; 8 bases are a match to TRBD1. Unmatched junction bases numbered 5, after V lost 6 bases and J lost 5 bases. In germline, CDR1 is MNHEY, CDR2 SVGEGT. This CDR3 region has 13 residues.

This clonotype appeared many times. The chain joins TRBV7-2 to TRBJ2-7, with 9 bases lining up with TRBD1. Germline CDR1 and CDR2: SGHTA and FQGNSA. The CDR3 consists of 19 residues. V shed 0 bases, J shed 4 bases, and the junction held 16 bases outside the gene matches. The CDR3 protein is CASSLASPIPGQGWYEQYF. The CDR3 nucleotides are TGTGCCAGCAGCTTAGCCTCCCCTATCCCGGGACAGGGATGGTACGAGCAGTACTTC.

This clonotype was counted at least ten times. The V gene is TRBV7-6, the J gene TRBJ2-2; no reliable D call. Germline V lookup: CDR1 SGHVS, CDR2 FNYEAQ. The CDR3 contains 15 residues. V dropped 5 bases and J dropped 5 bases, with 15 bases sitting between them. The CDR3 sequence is CASSPHPNPTGELFF. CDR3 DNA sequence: TGTGCCAGCAGCCCACACCCAAACCCGACCGGGGAGCTGTTTTTT. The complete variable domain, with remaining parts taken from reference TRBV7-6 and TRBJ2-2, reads GAGVSQSPRYKVTKRGQDVALRCDPISGHVSLYWYRQALGQGPEFLTYFNYEAQQDKSGLPNDRFSAERPEGSISTLTIQRTEQRDSAMYRCASSPHPNPTGELFFGEGSRLTVL.

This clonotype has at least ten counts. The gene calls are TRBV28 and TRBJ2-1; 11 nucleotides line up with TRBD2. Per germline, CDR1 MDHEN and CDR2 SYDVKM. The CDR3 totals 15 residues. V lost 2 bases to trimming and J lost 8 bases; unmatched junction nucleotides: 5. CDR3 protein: CASSLRQTSGDEQFF. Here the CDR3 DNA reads TGTGCCAGCAGTTTACGCCAGACTAGCGGGGATGAGCAGTTCTTC.

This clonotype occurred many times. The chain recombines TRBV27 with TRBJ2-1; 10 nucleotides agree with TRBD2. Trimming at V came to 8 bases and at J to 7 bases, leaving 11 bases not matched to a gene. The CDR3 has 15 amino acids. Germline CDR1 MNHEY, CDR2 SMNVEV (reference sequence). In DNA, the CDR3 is TGTGCCAGCTCCATACTAGCGGGGAGTGGAAATGAGCAGTTCTTC. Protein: CASSILAGSGNEQFF.

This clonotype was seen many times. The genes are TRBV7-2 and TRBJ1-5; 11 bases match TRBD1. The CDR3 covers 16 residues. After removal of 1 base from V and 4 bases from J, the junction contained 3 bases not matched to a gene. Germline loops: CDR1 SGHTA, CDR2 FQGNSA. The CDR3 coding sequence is TGTGCCAGCAGCTTAGGGGGGACAGGGGGTAATCAGCCCCAGCATTTT. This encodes CASSLGGTGGNQPQHF.

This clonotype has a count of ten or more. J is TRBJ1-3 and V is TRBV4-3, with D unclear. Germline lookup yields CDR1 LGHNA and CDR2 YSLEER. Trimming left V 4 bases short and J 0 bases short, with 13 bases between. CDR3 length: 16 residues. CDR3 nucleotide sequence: TGCGCCAGCAGCCCTCACGGATTAAGCTCTGGAAACACCATATATTTT. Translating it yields CASSPHGLSSGNTIYF.

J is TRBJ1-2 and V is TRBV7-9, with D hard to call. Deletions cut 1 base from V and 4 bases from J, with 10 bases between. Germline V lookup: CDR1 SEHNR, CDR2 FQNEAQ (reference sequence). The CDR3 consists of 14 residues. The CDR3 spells CASSLGFTGYGYTF. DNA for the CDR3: TGTGCCAGCAGCTTAGGTTTCACGGGCTATGGCTACACCTTC.

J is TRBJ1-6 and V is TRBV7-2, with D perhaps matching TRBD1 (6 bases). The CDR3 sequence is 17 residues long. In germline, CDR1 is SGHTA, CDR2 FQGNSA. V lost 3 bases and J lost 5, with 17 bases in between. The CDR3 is CASSLVKGGGHNSPLHF. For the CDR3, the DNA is TGTGCCAGCAGCTTGGTCAAAGGAGGGGGACATAATTCACCCCTCCACTTT.

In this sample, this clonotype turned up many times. The CDR3 loop reads CASSLRLGGNEQFF. The CDR3 nucleotides read TGTGCCAGCAGCTTAAGGCTCGGGGGGAATGAGCAGTTCTTC. This chain connects TRBV7-2 to TRBJ2-1; 7 nucleotides align to TRBD2. The CDR3 is 14 residues long. The germline gives CDR1 SGHTA, CDR2 FQGNSA. V lost 2 bases, J lost 7 bases, and 5 bases stayed unmatched.

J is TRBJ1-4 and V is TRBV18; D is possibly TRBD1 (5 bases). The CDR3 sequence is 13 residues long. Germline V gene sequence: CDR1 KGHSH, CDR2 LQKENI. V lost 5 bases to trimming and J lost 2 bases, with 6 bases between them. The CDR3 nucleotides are TGTGCCAGCTCAAACAGGACTAATGAAAAACTGTTTTTT. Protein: CASSNRTNEKLFF.

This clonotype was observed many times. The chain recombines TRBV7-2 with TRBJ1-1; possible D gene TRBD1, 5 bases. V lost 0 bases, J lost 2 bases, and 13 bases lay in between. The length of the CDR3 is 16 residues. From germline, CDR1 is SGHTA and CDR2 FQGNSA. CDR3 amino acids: CASSLAGVGGNTEAFF. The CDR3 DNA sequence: TGTGCCAGCAGCTTAGCAGGGGTGGGGGGTAACACTGAAGCTTTCTTT. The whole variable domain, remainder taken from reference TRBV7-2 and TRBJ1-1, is GAGVSQSPSNKVTEKGKDVELRCDPISGHTALYWYRQSLGQGLEFLIYFQGNSAPDKSGLPSDRFSAERTGGSVSTLTIQRTQQEDSAVYLCASSLAGVGGNTEAFFGQGTRLTVV.

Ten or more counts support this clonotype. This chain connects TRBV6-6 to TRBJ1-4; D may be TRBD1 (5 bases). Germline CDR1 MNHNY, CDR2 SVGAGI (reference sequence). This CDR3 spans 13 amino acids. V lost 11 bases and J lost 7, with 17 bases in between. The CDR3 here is CAVWGGKGEKLFF. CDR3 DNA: TGTGCCGTCTGGGGGGGGAAAGGTGAAAAACTGTTTTTT.

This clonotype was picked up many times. The CDR3 nucleotides are TGTGCCAGCAGCTTAGCGGGTAAGGGGGTGGATGAAGCTTTCTTT. This codes for CASSLAGKGVDEAFF. The chain is built from TRBV7-2 and TRBJ1-1; D might be TRBD1 (6 bases). The germline V and J ends were trimmed by 0 bases and 7 bases, with 15 bases remaining between them. Germline V gives CDR1 SGHTA, CDR2 FQGNSA. This CDR3 spans 15 amino acids.

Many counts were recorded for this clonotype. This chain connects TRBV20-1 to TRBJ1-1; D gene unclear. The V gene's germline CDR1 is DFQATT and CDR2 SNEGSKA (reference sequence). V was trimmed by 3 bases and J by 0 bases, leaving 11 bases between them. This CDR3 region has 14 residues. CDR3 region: CSASRRNMNTEAFF. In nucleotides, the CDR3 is TGCAGTGCTAGCCGACGGAATATGAACACTGAAGCTTTCTTT.

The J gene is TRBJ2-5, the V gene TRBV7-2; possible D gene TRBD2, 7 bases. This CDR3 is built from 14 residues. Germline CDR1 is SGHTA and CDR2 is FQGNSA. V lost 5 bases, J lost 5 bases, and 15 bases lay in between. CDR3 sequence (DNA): TGTGCCAGCAGCAGGGGGGGAGCTCTTGAGACCCAGTACTTC. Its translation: CASSRGGALETQYF.

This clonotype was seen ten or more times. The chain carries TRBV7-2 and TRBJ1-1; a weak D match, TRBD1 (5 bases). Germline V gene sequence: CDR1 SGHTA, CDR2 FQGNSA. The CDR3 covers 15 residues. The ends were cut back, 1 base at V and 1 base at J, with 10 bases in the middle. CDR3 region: CASSLGGIANTEAFF. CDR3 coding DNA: TGTGCCAGCAGCTTAGGGGGCATCGCGAACACTGAAGCTTTCTTT.

The CDR3 region is CASSQDIGTQGSIYGYTF. CDR3 sequence (DNA): TGCGCCAGCAGCCAAGATATAGGGACCCAGGGGAGTATCTATGGCTACACCTTC. The V and J genes are TRBV4-3 and TRBJ1-2; D is perhaps TRBD1 (6 bases). CDR1 and CDR2 (germline): LGHNA, YSLEER. This CDR3 contains 18 residues. V lost 0 bases and J lost 4, with 21 bases in between.

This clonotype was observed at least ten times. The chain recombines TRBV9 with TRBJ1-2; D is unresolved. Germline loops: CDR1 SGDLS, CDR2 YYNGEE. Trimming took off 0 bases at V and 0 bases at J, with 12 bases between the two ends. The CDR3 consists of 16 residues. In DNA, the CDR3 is TGTGCCAGCAGCGTAGAGGGCGGGGAGACTAACTATGGCTACACCTTC. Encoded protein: CASSVEGGETNYGYTF.

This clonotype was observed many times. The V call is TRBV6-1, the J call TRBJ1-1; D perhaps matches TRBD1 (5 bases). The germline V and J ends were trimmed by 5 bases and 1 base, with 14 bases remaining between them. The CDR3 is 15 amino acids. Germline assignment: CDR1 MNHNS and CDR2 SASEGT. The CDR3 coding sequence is TGTGCCAGCAGTCGGGGAGGGCAGGGGAACACTGAAGCTTTCTTT. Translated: CASSRGGQGNTEAFF.